The 20 T cell receptor beta chains in this list originate from one sample, sequenced in a study of blood T cell repertoires in COVID-19. TCRdb's copy holds only in-frame clones and misses some; the assay was immunoSEQ multiplex PCR. The sample includes about 120,000 clones, about nine tenths of them seen just once. The sequencing input was peripheral blood. Receptor source: a man aged 45 to 65 with acute or convalescent COVID-19.

This chain joins TRBV5-6 and TRBJ1-1; D remains unclear. The CDR3 has 18 amino acids. Trimming stripped 4 bases from V and 5 bases from J, with 27 bases between. Germline values: CDR1 SGHDT, CDR2 YYEEEE. The DNA for the CDR3 is TGTGCCAGCAGCCCTGCTCAAGATCGACCACTCGGGAGGACTGAAGCTTTCTTT. This gives the protein CASSPAQDRPLGRTEAFF.

J is TRBJ1-2 and V is TRBV6-5, with TRBD1 as a possible D gene (6 bases). CDR1 MNHEY and CDR2 SVGAGI come from the germline V gene. This CDR3 contains 15 residues. Trimming pared 0 bases from V and 6 bases from J, leaving 14 bases between. The CDR3 protein is CASSYSRGRGDGYTF. CDR3 DNA: TGTGCCAGCAGTTACTCGAGGGGCAGGGGCGATGGCTACACCTTC.

The CDR3 spells CASSPFSGEQFF. CDR3 DNA: TGTGCCAGCTCACCGTTCTCGGGTGAGCAGTTCTTC. The chain uses TRBV18 and TRBJ2-1; the D is unclear. This CDR3 contains 12 residues. CDR1 is KGHSH, CDR2 LQKENI, per germline. With 3 bases removed from V and 9 bases from J, the gap between germline ends came to 9 bases.

This rearrangement joins TRBV5-6 to TRBJ1-2; 7 nucleotides match TRBD1. Trimming took 0 bases from V and 0 from J; bases not matched to a gene: 11. In germline, CDR1 is SGHDT, CDR2 YYEEEE. This CDR3 spans 18 amino acids. CDR3 nucleotides: TGTGCCAGCAGCTTGGGGATGAAAACAGGGGAGGCTAACTATGGCTACACCTTC. Amino acids: CASSLGMKTGEANYGYTF.

The rearrangement joins TRBV28 to TRBJ1-3; D not resolved. This CDR3 is built from 17 residues. Looked up from germline, CDR1 is MDHEN and CDR2 is SYDVKM. The germline V and J ends were trimmed by 2 bases and 3 bases, with 17 bases remaining between them. The CDR3 here is CASSLRSYRGNGNTIYF. The CDR3 DNA reads TGTGCCAGCAGTTTAAGGTCATACAGAGGGAATGGAAACACCATATATTTT.

The chain joins TRBV5-1 to TRBJ2-2, with 7 positions matching TRBD2. The CDR3 is 15 amino acids. V dropped 4 bases and J dropped 4; count of bases not matched to a gene: 7. Germline CDR1 and CDR2: SGHRS and YFSETQ. CDR3 sequence reads: CASSREAGATGELFF. The CDR3 DNA reads TGCGCCAGCAGCCGCGAGGCGGGAGCCACCGGGGAGCTGTTTTTT.

V and J are TRBV7-2 and TRBJ1-1, with D tentatively TRBD1 (5 bases). Germline V gives CDR1 SGHTA, CDR2 FQGNSA. Between the trimmed V and J ends, which lost 5 bases and 4 bases, there was a span of 11 bases. The CDR3 loop spans 13 amino acids. As DNA, the CDR3 is TGTGCCAGCAGCATCCTCACAGGCACTGAAGCTTTCTTT. This codes for CASSILTGTEAFF.

This chain connects TRBV19 to TRBJ1-6; D is undetermined. V was shortened by 7 bases and J by 0 bases, with 13 bases between the two germline ends. The CDR3 is 16 residues long. Germline CDR1 is LNHDA and CDR2 is SQIVND (reference sequence). The CDR3 DNA reads TGTGCCAGTATCGAGGGCGCAGGCTCCTATAATTCACCCCTCCACTTT. Translated, it gives CASIEGAGSYNSPLHF.

This clone was seen only once. The chain carries TRBV28 and TRBJ2-5, with TRBD1 identical over 7 bases. The trim removed 6 bases at V and 5 bases at J, leaving 15 bases unmatched. The CDR3 length is 16 residues. Germline lookup yields CDR1 MDHEN and CDR2 SYDVKM. The DNA of the CDR3 is TGTGCCAGCAGGCTAGGGCCTCTCGTGGGACAGGAGACCCAGTACTTC. As protein: CASRLGPLVGQETQYF. Complete variable domain (other parts from reference TRBV28 and TRBJ2-5): DVKVTQSSRYLVKRTGEKVFLECVQDMDHENMFWYRQDPGLGLRLIYFSYDVKMKEKGDIPEGYSVSREKKERFSLILESASTNQTSMYLCASRLGPLVGQETQYFGPGTRLLVL.

This clone was detected only once. The rearrangement joins TRBV4-1 to TRBJ2-7, with D maybe TRBD1 (6 bases). V dropped 2 bases and J dropped 0 bases, with 14 bases sitting between them. The CDR3 runs to 16 residues. Per germline, CDR1 MGHRA and CDR2 YSYEKL. The CDR3 is CASSQNPQGSSYEQYF. The CDR3 nucleotides read TGCGCCAGCAGCCAAAACCCACAGGGTAGCTCCTACGAGCAGTACTTC.

The chain recombines TRBV19 with TRBJ2-7; D perhaps matches TRBD2 (5 bases). The CDR3 totals 13 residues. Germline CDR1 is LNHDA and CDR2 is SQIVND (reference sequence). The germline V and J ends were trimmed by 5 bases and 2 bases, with 10 bases remaining between them. The CDR3 sequence: CASSPGLTYEQYF. CDR3 nucleotide sequence: TGTGCCAGTAGTCCTGGACTTACCTACGAGCAGTACTTC.

CDR3 bases: TGTGCCAGCAGTCCGGGACTAGCGGGAGATGGGACCCAGTACTTC. Protein sequence: CASSPGLAGDGTQYF. This rearrangement joins TRBV27 to TRBJ2-5; 14 bases match TRBD2. J was trimmed by 7 bases and V by 5 bases; bases with no gene match: 6. CDR3 size: 15 residues. CDR1 and CDR2 from the germline V gene are MNHEY and SMNVEV (reference sequence).

This clone was detected only once. This rearrangement joins TRBV27 to TRBJ2-7; D possibly corresponds to TRBD1 (5 bases). Deletions cut 8 bases from V and 0 bases from J, with 14 bases between. From germline, CDR1 is MNHEY and CDR2 SMNVEV (reference sequence). The CDR3 loop spans 14 amino acids. The CDR3 sequence: CASQIGVGSYEQYF. In nucleotides, the CDR3 is TGTGCCAGCCAGATAGGGGTGGGCTCCTACGAGCAGTACTTC.

The chain recombines TRBV6-6 with TRBJ1-2; 8 bases are a match to TRBD1. The CDR3 has 14 residues. The ends lost 5 bases at V and 3 bases at J; junction bases unmatched: 5. The germline V gene encodes CDR1 MNHNY and CDR2 SVGAGI (reference sequence). CDR3 amino acids: CASSRTGLDYGYTF. CDR3 nucleotides: TGTGCCAGCAGTCGGACAGGGTTGGACTATGGCTACACCTTC.

Points on this clone: Mismatch with germline at one junction end may stem from a read error. The chain joins TRBV19 to TRBJ1-5; 7 bases line up with TRBD1. The germline gives CDR1 LNHDA, CDR2 SQIVND (reference sequence). The CDR3 contains 14 residues. The CDR3 loop reads CASSVEDRHQPQHF. The CDR3 DNA reads TGTGCCAGTAGTGTAGAGGACAGGCATCAGCCCCAGCATTTT.

As concerns this clone: One end of the junction fails to match germline, which may point to a read error. The rearrangement joins TRBV7-7 to TRBJ2-3, with D tentatively TRBD2 (6 bases). CDR1 is SSHAT and CDR2 is FNYEAQ in the germline V gene (reference sequence). The CDR3 length is 16 residues. CDR3 region: CASSRGRGGETDTQYF. The CDR3 DNA sequence: TGTGCTAGCAGCCGTGGGAGAGGCGGGGAAACAGATACGCAGTATTTT.

The chain employs TRBV5-1 and TRBJ2-7, with unresolved D. Trimming cost V 1 base and J 4 bases, with 9 bases left between them. From germline, CDR1 is SGHRS and CDR2 YFSETQ. The CDR3 sequence is 13 residues long. The CDR3: CASSLHRSYEQYF. The CDR3 DNA is TGCGCCAGCAGCTTGCACCGGTCGTACGAGCAGTACTTC.

This rearrangement joins TRBV29-1 to TRBJ1-4; 9 bases match TRBD1. The V gene end was trimmed by 5 bases and the J gene end by 7 bases; junction bases not matched to a gene: 2. The germline V gene encodes CDR1 SQVTM and CDR2 ANQGSEA. The CDR3 runs to 12 residues. The DNA for the CDR3 is TGCAGCGTTCCGACAGGGGGTGAAAAACTGTTTTTT. Translated: CSVPTGGEKLFF.

About this clone itself: At one of its ends the junction is not consistent with the germline gene, which may arise from a read error. The chain joins TRBV11-3 to TRBJ2-3; TRBD2 matches at 9 bases. From germline, CDR1 is SGHNT and CDR2 YENEEA. The CDR3 runs 17 residues. In nucleotides, the CDR3 is TGTGCCAGCAGTTTAGGACTAGCGCCCTTCGGCACAGATACGCAGTATTTT. This sequence encodes CASSLGLAPFGTDTQYF.

The chain recombines TRBV7-9 with TRBJ1-2; D is possibly TRBD1 (6 bases). From germline, CDR1 is SEHNR and CDR2 FQNEAQ (reference sequence). V was pared by 5 bases and J by 4 bases, with 14 bases between. This CDR3 contains 14 residues. For the CDR3, the DNA is TGTGCCAGCAGCCCGGGGGGGCCCTTCTATGGCTACACCTTC. Translation: CASSPGGPFYGYTF.